This TCR beta chain was recovered during a study of shared clonotypes between healthy human individuals. All the donors were Caucasian adults who lived in Nashville, Tennessee. This table comes from immunoSEQ multiplex PCR, and its TCRdb copy is limited to in-frame clones, with some not included. Here the sample spans about 1.5 million clones, around 98% being singletons. The study's findings and limits: Generation probabilities were higher for clonotypes shared across all four sorted-subset donors than for unshared ones.

Concerning this clone: Its antigen is undetermined.

Sequencing input: naive CD4+ T cells sorted from blood. Subset of the sample: CD45RA+ positively selected. This receptor was taken from a man aged 25 to 45 in good health.

The CDR3 is CSVALLAGVGSEQFF. The DNA of the CDR3 is TGCAGCGTTGCCCTTCTAGCGGGAGTAGGTAGTGAGCAGTTCTTC. V is TRBV29-1 and J is TRBJ2-1; 10 bases are shared with TRBD2. Germline CDR1 is SQVTM and CDR2 is ANQGSEA. The CDR3 runs 15 residues. Losses at the gene ends were 4 bases for V and 9 bases for J; bases not matched to a gene: 12.